This T cell receptor (beta chain) appears in the sequencing data of a study of T cell repertoires in cytomegalovirus infection. Study information: CMV epitopes in the study were HLA-C-restricted (recently identified) and HLA-B-restricted (well studied).

This clonotype was seen more than once but under ten times. Its matching antigen is unknown. In TCRdb, the reads were re-called with MiXCR into one record per CDR3 protein. This sample has about 920,000 distinct CDR3 sequences, with 25% to 40% found just once. The material sequenced was cultured CD8+ T cells from PBMCs, taken from culture after CMV antigen stimulation. This clonotype was sampled from a human donor in good health (CMV status not recorded). Some clones in this sample may be carry-over from other donors' samples.

As DNA, the CDR3 is TGTGCCAGCAGCGCACCGGAGAGCCGAACTGAAGCTTTCTTT. It specifies CASSAPESRTEAFF. V usage is TRBV13 and J usage is TRBJ1-1; D remains unclear. Between the trimmed V and J ends, which lost 5 bases and 5 bases, there was a span of 15 bases. The V gene's germline CDR1 is PRHDT and CDR2 FYEKMQ (reference sequence). This CDR3 has 14 amino acids.